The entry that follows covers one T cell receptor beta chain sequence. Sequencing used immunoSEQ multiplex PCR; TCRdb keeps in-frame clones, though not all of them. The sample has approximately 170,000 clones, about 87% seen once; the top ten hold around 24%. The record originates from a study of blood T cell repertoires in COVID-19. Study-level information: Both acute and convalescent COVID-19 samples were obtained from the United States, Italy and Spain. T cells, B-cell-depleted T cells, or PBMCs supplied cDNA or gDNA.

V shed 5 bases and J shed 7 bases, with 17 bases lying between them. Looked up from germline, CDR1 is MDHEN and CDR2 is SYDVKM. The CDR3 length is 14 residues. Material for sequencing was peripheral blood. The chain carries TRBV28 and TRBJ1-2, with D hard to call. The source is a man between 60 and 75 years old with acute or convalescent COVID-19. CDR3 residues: CASSTLYREGGYTF. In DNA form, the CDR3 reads TGTGCCAGCAGTACGTTATACCGGGAGGGTGGCTACACCTTC.